This TCR beta chain comes out of a study of T-cell memory formation after mild COVID-19. General study points: Second-wave clones that peaked on day 37 lacked confirmed SARS-CoV-2 specificity.

This clonotype showed up just a few times. Its antigen is not known. From germline, CDR1 is SGHNT and CDR2 YYREEE (reference sequence). The J segment lost 0 bases and the V segment lost 6 bases, leaving 7 bases of the junction unmatched. The CDR3 covers 15 residues. Via MiXCR, TCRdb re-called the 5' RACE reads, giving one row per CDR3 protein. The table lists 550,000 to 600,000 distinct CDR3 sequences, roughly a fifth of them singletons. Sequencing used PBMCs or a T cell subset sorted from them (not recorded which). The receptor was isolated from an adult woman who had mild COVID-19 (a few samples of this study predate the infection). Cell type and time point are not known. The chain joins TRBV5-4 to TRBJ1-1; TRBD1 matches 8 bases. The CDR3 sequence is CASNTGQDMNTEAFF. DNA of the CDR3: TGTGCCAGCAACACGGGACAGGATATGAACACTGAAGCTTTCTTT.